Following are 3 T cell receptor beta chains from one sample sequenced in a study of OX40 agonist ivuxolimab in advanced cancers. The data were produced by immunoSEQ multiplex PCR, yet TCRdb's version contains in-frame clones alone and is incomplete. The table shows 70,000 or so clones, with roughly 90% occurring only once. The material was CD4+ or CD8+ T cells sorted from blood, obtained in a trial of the OX40 agonist ivuxolimab. All receptors come from an adult with an advanced solid tumor such as melanoma, head and neck, liver or kidney cancer.

The V and J genes are TRBV19 and TRBJ2-1; D is unclear. There are 15 residues in the CDR3. The germline CDR1 and CDR2 sequences are LNHDA and SQIVND (reference sequence). Trimming pared 4 bases from V and 0 bases from J, leaving 10 bases between. The CDR3 DNA follows: TGTGCCAGTAGTACGCAGCGTAGCTCCTACAATGAGCAGTTCTTC. Translated, it gives CASSTQRSSYNEQFF.

This clone was seen once. The J gene is TRBJ2-3, the V gene TRBV9, with TRBD2 matching over 8 bases. The CDR3 length is 16 residues. V lost 3 bases, J lost 4 bases, and 10 bases stayed unmatched. CDR1 is SGDLS, CDR2 YYNGEE, per germline. The CDR3 protein is CASSGLAAGVADTQYF. In DNA form, the CDR3 reads TGTGCCAGCAGCGGCCTGGCAGCGGGAGTTGCAGATACGCAGTATTTT.

The chain links TRBV7-2 to TRBJ1-5; D is undetermined. Germline V gene sequence: CDR1 SGHTA, CDR2 FQGNSA. The CDR3 is 14 amino acids. Deletions cut 1 base from V and 3 bases from J, with 7 bases between. The chain's CDR3 is CASSLGQHNQPQHF. The CDR3 DNA reads TGTGCCAGCAGCTTAGGGCAGCACAATCAGCCCCAGCATTTT.